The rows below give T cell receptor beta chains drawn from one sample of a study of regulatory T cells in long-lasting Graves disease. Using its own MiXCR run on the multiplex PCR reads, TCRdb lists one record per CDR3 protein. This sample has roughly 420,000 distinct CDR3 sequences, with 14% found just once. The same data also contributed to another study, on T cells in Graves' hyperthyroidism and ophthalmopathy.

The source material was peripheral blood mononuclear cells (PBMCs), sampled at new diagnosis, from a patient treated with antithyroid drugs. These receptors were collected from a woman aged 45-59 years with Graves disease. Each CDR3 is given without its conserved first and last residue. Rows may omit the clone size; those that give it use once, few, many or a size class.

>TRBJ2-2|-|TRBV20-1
SAGSWENTGELF
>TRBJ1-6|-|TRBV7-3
ASSYQSNNSPLH
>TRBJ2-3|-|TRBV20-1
SAQRTGRVTDTQY
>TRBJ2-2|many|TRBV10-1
ASSETPGTGELF
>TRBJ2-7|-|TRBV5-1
ASSTQDGASSSYEQY
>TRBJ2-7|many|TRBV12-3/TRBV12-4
ASSLQGLLSYEQY
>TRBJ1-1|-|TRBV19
ASSTDRPTEAF
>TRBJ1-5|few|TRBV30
AWSLRNQPQH
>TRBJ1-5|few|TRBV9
ASSVGGHQPQH
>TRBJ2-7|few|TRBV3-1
ASSLLRGGGSEQY
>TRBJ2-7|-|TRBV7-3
ASSPGFSGTYEQY
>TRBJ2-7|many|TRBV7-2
ASGPGTATYEQC
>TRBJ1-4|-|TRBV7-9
ASSLAYDSNSVF
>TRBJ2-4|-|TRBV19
ASSILPDMNIQY
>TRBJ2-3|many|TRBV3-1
ASSLDGTDTQY
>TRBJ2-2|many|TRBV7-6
ASSPRSLNTGELF
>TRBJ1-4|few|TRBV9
ASSVAGLATNEKLF
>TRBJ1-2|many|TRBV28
AIKTNYGYT
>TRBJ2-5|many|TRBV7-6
ASSLSVWGSVQETQY
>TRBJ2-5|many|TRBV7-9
ASSLGGGGQETQY
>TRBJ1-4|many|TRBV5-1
ASRRDPNLSTNEKLF
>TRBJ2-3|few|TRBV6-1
ASRPLGTSTDTQY
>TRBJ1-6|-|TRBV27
ASSLGRLEYSPLH
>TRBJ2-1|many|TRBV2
ASPSHKSYNEQF
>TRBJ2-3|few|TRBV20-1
SARGLTSGRKASTDTQY
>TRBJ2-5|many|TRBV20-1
SAYPRGSMVQETQY
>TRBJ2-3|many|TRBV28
ASSLSLAGGPDTQY
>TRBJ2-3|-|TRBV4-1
ASSQVAKTDTQY
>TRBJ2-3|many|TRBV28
ASSLGRELNTQY
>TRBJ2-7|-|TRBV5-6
ASSSGRRGSGIEQY
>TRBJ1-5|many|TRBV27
ASSLVSESNQPQH
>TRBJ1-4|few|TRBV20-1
SAPTGVGEKLF
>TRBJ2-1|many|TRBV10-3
AISESLGRAPSLSYNEQF
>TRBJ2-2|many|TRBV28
ASSLFDGGANTGELF
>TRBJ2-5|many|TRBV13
ASSLSGVQETQY
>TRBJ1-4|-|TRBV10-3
AITRGEGKLF
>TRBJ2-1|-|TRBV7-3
ASSSTSGRPNEQF
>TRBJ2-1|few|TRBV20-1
SARGAAIEQF
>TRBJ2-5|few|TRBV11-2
ASSLAFKEETQY
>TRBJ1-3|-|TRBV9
ASSVVLISGNTIY
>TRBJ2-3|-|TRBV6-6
ASSYSPAGGSADTQY
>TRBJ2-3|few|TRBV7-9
ASSLRQVSRTDTQY
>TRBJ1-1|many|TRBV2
ASSEGTTLATEAF
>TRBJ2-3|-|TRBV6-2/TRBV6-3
ASSVASLWTSGTDTQY
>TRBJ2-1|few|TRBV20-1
SARDLEWDYNEQF
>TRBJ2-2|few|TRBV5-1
ASSFWGERAGELF
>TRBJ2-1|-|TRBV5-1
ASSLGSGRAYNEQF
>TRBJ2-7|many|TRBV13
ASSSGLAAYEQY
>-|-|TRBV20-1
SARDQGRVREGYT
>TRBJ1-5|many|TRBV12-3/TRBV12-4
ASSPTGTHQPQH
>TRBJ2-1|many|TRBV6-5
ASSYSLASGSNEQF
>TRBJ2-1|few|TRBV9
ASSVGLAGLEQF
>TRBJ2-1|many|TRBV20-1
SARDLGSYNEQF